This section outlines one TCR beta chain sequence together with its context. Regions amplified from RNA transcripts were the TCR beta CDR3 regions. The HTBI set primed first-round TCR CDR3 RT-PCR. TCRdb itself ran the multiplex PCR reads through MiXCR, one entry per CDR3 protein. In the table there are roughly 500,000 distinct CDR3 sequences, around a fifth of which are singletons. The V segment lost 3 bases and the J segment 6 bases; nucleotides outside the gene matches: 5. This CDR3 is built from 14 residues. Germline CDR1 and CDR2: MNHNS and SASEGT. The data were obtained in a study of T cells in Graves' hyperthyroidism and ophthalmopathy.

Sequencing input: blood. J is TRBJ2-1 and V is TRBV6-1; 7 positions match TRBD2. This TCR was sampled from a woman in her 70s with Graves' ophthalmopathy. The CDR3 bases are TGTGCCAGCAGTGATGGGGGGGGATTCAATGAGCAGTTCTTC. Translating gives CASSDGGGFNEQFF.